One T cell receptor beta chain is described in this entry. The V and J ends lost 6 bases and 10 bases respectively, with 12 bases between them. This CDR3 is built from 11 residues. Germline V gene sequence: CDR1 SNHLY, CDR2 FYNNEI. This sample's time point: pretreatment peripheral blood. The data were obtained in a study of PD-L1 blockade in urothelial cancer. Assay: immunoSEQ multiplex PCR; the TCRdb copy retains only in-frame clones and omits some. The table has under 80,000 clones, roughly four fifths seen once. The chain is built from TRBV2 and TRBJ1-2; tentatively, D is TRBD1 (6 bases). Here the sequenced sample was PBMCs, taken around atezolizumab (anti-PD-L1) treatment. This TCR derives from a man aged 70 or older with urothelial cancer. The CDR3 loop reads CASSLDSDYTF. The CDR3 region has the DNA TGTGCCAGCAGCCTGGACAGTGACTACACCTTC.